Each of the 20 T cell receptor beta chains below was sequenced from the same sample in a study of blood T cell repertoires in COVID-19. TCRdb's table, derived via immunoSEQ multiplex PCR, lists solely in-frame clones and lacks some. Of 90,000 to 130,000 clones listed, roughly 80% are singletons. Sequencing was performed on peripheral blood. These TCRs come from a woman aged 55-75 years with acute or convalescent COVID-19.

The chain uses TRBV6-5 and TRBJ2-5; 11 nucleotides align to TRBD2. With 6 bases clipped from V and 3 bases from J, the junction kept 3 bases outside the gene matches. The germline CDR1 and CDR2 sequences are MNHEY and SVGAGI. This CDR3 is built from 14 residues. The CDR3 DNA reads as TGTGCCAGCAGCCGTAGCGGGGGGGAAGAGACCCAGTACTTC. Translating it yields CASSRSGGEETQYF.

This clone was observed a handful of times. V gene TRBV10-3 combines with J gene TRBJ1-2; 9 positions match TRBD1. Germline assignment: CDR1 ENHRY and CDR2 SYGVKD. The CDR3 totals 13 residues. V was clipped by 6 bases and J by 2 bases; unmatched bases: 1. The CDR3 DNA is TGTGCCATCAGGGGACAGGGAAACTATGGCTACACCTTC. It codes for CAIRGQGNYGYTF.

This clone occurred many times. The chain has TRBV7-3 and TRBJ1-2; 8 nucleotides match TRBD1. With V trimmed by 6 bases and J by 6 bases, 12 bases remained unmatched. The V gene's germline CDR1 is SGHTA and CDR2 FQGTGA. The CDR3 extends over 15 amino acids. The CDR3 nucleotides are TGTGCCAGCAGTCCTAATTCCGGGACAGGAGATGGCTACACCTTC. It yields the protein CASSPNSGTGDGYTF.

V usage is TRBV6-6 and J usage is TRBJ1-4; TRBD1 might be the D (6 bases). Germline V CDR1 and CDR2: MNHNY, SVGAGI (reference sequence). V dropped 7 bases and J dropped 8 bases, with 14 bases sitting between them. The CDR3 sequence is 13 residues long. As DNA, the CDR3 is TGTGCCAGCACCTACAGGGAACGGGAAAAACTGTTTTTT. Its protein is CASTYREREKLFF.

V is TRBV7-2 and J is TRBJ2-5, with TRBD2 matching 13 bases. Per the germline V gene, CDR1 is SGHTA and CDR2 is FQGNSA. The CDR3 loop spans 18 amino acids. V was pared by 1 base and J by 4 bases, with 9 bases of the junction left unmatched. CDR3 region: CASSLVTRTSGGTETQYF. As DNA, the CDR3 is TGTGCCAGCAGCTTAGTTACTCGGACTAGCGGGGGTACAGAGACCCAGTACTTC.

Concerning this clone itself: Other nucleotide sequences in the sample specify the same CDR3. The J gene is TRBJ1-5, the V gene TRBV28, with D unresolved. The CDR3 runs 11 residues. V lost 4 bases and J lost 5, with 3 bases in between. The germline CDR1 and CDR2 sequences are MDHEN and SYDVKM. This chain's CDR3 is CASSSYQPQHF. In nucleotides, the CDR3 is TGTGCCAGCAGTTCTTATCAGCCCCAGCATTTT.

This chain connects TRBV11-2 to TRBJ1-6; 7 bases match TRBD1. The trim removed 3 bases at V and 7 bases at J, leaving 3 bases unmatched. Germline CDR1 SGHAT, CDR2 FQNNGV. This CDR3 comprises 14 residues. The CDR3 bases are TGTGCCAGCAGCTTCGACAGGGCAAATTCACCCCTCCACTTT. It encodes CASSFDRANSPLHF.

The rearrangement links TRBV11-2 to TRBJ2-7; TRBD1 agrees at 11 bases. The V and J ends lost 1 base and 5 bases, in that order; junction bases with no gene match: 1. CDR1 SGHAT and CDR2 FQNNGV come from the germline V gene. The CDR3 length is 14 residues. The CDR3 nucleotides read TGTGCCAGCAGCTTAGGGACAGGGGGCGACGAGCAGTACTTC. Amino acids: CASSLGTGGDEQYF.

This chain connects TRBV4-2 to TRBJ2-7; no clear D gene. Germline V gives CDR1 LGHNA, CDR2 YNFKEQ. The CDR3 runs to 14 residues. The V gene lost 6 bases and the J gene lost 2 bases, with 14 bases spanning the gap. The CDR3 loop reads CASSPTVGTYEQYF. The CDR3 nucleotides read TGTGCCAGCAGTCCCACTGTGGGCACCTACGAGCAGTACTTC.

This clone came up once. The chain joins TRBV24-1 to TRBJ1-5; 7 bases align to TRBD1. The J segment lost 7 bases and the V segment lost 3 bases, leaving 5 bases of the junction unmatched. CDR1 and CDR2 (germline): KGHDR, SFDVKD. This CDR3 is built from 14 residues. This CDR3 reads CATSDVGDRQPQHF. In nucleotides, the CDR3 is TGTGCCACCAGTGATGTGGGGGACAGACAGCCCCAGCATTTT.

The genes are TRBV15 and TRBJ1-4; no definite D call. V was cut by 0 bases and J by 0 bases, with 11 bases left in between. The CDR3 has 17 amino acids. CDR1 and CDR2 (germline): LNHNV, YYDKDF (reference sequence). In DNA, the CDR3 is TGTGCCACCAGCAGAGATGCTTGGGGAGCAACTAATGAAAAACTGTTTTTT. As protein: CATSRDAWGATNEKLFF.

The chain couples TRBV6-6 to TRBJ2-7; 10 bases align to TRBD1. The CDR3 spans 16 residues. In germline, CDR1 is MNHNY, CDR2 SVGAGI (reference sequence). V shed 4 bases and J 5 bases; nucleotides not matched to a gene: 11. CDR3 amino acids: CASSFPRTGGGHEQYF. The CDR3 DNA follows: TGTGCCAGCAGTTTCCCAAGGACAGGGGGGGGACACGAGCAGTACTTC.

The chain carries TRBV4-3 and TRBJ1-4; D is perhaps TRBD1 (6 bases). CDR3 length: 14 residues. Germline CDR1 and CDR2: LGHNA and YSLEER. V was cut by 1 base and J by 11 bases, with 14 bases left in between. The CDR3 protein is CASSQVAGVGKLFF. The CDR3, as DNA: TGCGCCAGCAGCCAAGTGGCAGGGGTGGGGAAACTGTTTTTT.

CDR3 amino acids: CATSDPGQGTYGYTF. The CDR3 DNA reads TGTGCCACCAGTGATCCGGGACAGGGGACTTATGGCTACACCTTC. The chain uses TRBV24-1 and TRBJ1-2, with 10 positions matching TRBD1. CDR1 and CDR2 from the germline V gene are KGHDR and SFDVKD. J gave up 5 bases and V 3 bases, and 5 bases lay outside the gene matches. The CDR3 runs 15 residues.

The V and J genes are TRBV3-1 (or the pseudogene TRBV3-2) and TRBJ2-2, with 9 bases fitting TRBD2. The CDR3 covers 15 residues. The V gene end was trimmed by 7 bases and the J gene end by 7 bases; junction bases not matched to a gene: 10. Germline loops: CDR1 LGHDT, CDR2 YNNKEL (reference sequence). CDR3 nucleotide sequence: TGTGCCAGCACCCCCCTAAGCGGGGGGTTCGGGGAGCTGTTTTTT. This translates into CASTPLSGGFGELFF.

This clone occurred a few times. CDR3 DNA sequence: TGTGCCAGCAGCCTTCCTCTGGGCTCAGATACGCAGTATTTT. Translated, it gives CASSLPLGSDTQYF. J is TRBJ2-3 and V is TRBV6-4; D ambiguous. Germline values: CDR1 MRHNA, CDR2 SNTAGT. V was clipped by 6 bases and J by 4 bases, with 14 bases between them. The CDR3 is 14 residues long.

The chain links TRBV24-1 to TRBJ2-2; possible D gene TRBD1, 5 bases. The CDR3 loop spans 15 amino acids. The V gene lost 4 bases and the J gene lost 4 bases, with 12 bases spanning the gap. Germline V gives CDR1 KGHDR, CDR2 SFDVKD. CDR3 in amino acids: CATSDDRRPTGELFF. CDR3 nucleotides: TGTGCCACCAGTGACGACAGACGGCCCACCGGGGAGCTGTTTTTT.

J is TRBJ2-3 and V is TRBV2; 9 bases agree with TRBD2. Germline V gene sequence: CDR1 SNHLY, CDR2 FYNNEI. The CDR3 runs to 17 residues. The V and J ends lost 0 bases and 1 base, in that order; junction bases with no gene match: 5. In DNA, the CDR3 is TGTGCCAGCAGTGAAGCGCGGGCTAGCGGGGGCACAGATACGCAGTATTTT. Its translation: CASSEARASGGTDTQYF.

The chain recombines TRBV30 with TRBJ2-1; 9 nucleotides match TRBD2. CDR1 GTSNPN and CDR2 SVGIG come from the germline V gene (reference sequence). The CDR3 has 13 residues. Trimming at V came to 4 bases and at J to 9 bases, leaving 7 bases not matched to a gene. CDR3 sequence (DNA): TGTGCCTGGATGCGGGGGGGCCTGGCTGAGCAGTTCTTC. It is translated as CAWMRGGLAEQFF.

V and J are TRBV5-6 and TRBJ1-2; tentatively, D is TRBD1 (5 bases). V was clipped by 0 bases and J by 8 bases, with 11 bases between them. Germline lookup yields CDR1 SGHDT and CDR2 YYEEEE. The CDR3 runs 13 residues. The CDR3 coding sequence is TGTGCCAGCAGCTTGGGACAGTTAGACGGCTACACCTTC. Amino acids: CASSLGQLDGYTF. The full variable domain, with the rest looked up from reference TRBV5-6 and TRBJ1-2, is DAGVTQSPTHLIKTRGQQVTLRCSPKSGHDTVSWYQQALGQGPQFIFQYYEEEERQRGNFPDRFSGHQFPNYSSELNVNALLLGDSALYLCASSLGQLDGYTFGSGTRLTVV.